The 6 T cell receptor beta chains below all came from one sample that was sequenced in a study. Tregs were sorted as CD4+CD25+CD127-/low cells. TCRdb itself ran the 5' RACE reads through MiXCR, one entry per CDR3 protein. The repertoire holds 30,000 or so distinct CDR3 sequences, with 27% as singletons. The specimen was tumor-infiltrating Tregs sorted from the breast tumor. These receptors all come from a female donor with breast cancer.

For this clonotype: Given a much more abundant clone one base away, this may be a read error. The chain couples TRBV5-1 to TRBJ1-5; D ambiguous. V was pared by 0 bases and J by 4 bases, with 11 bases between. This CDR3 is 15 amino acids long. The V gene's germline CDR1 is SGHRS and CDR2 YFSETQ. The CDR3 region is CASSLGGSENQPQHF. The CDR3 DNA reads TGCGCCAGCAGCTTGGGAGGCAGCGAGAATCAGCCCCAGCATTTT.

This clonotype was observed a single time. The J gene is TRBJ1-5, the V gene TRBV30; D may be TRBD1 (5 bases). Per germline, CDR1 GTSNPN and CDR2 SVGIG (reference sequence). The germline V and J ends were trimmed by 1 base and 2 bases, with 9 bases remaining between them. The CDR3 extends over 14 amino acids. CDR3 in amino acids: CAWSDQTGNQPQHF. CDR3 nucleotides: TGTGCCTGGAGTGATCAGACAGGCAATCAGCCCCAGCATTTT.

On this clonotype itself: This may be a read error, as it is one base from a much larger clone. This chain joins TRBV30 and TRBJ2-7; no clear D gene. Germline V gene lookup returns CDR1 GTSNPN and CDR2 SVGIG (reference sequence). V gave up 2 bases and J gave up 7 bases, with 9 bases separating them. This CDR3 is 11 amino acids long. The CDR3 is CAWSHAVEQYF. The DNA for the CDR3 is TGTGCCTGGAGTCACGCAGTTGAGCAGTACTTC.

This clonotype was counted only a few times. The chain uses TRBV14 and TRBJ1-2; 7 positions match TRBD1. The CDR3 spans 15 residues. Germline lookup yields CDR1 SGHDN and CDR2 FVKESK. Unmatched junction bases numbered 12, after V lost 10 bases and J lost 1 base. Here the CDR3 reads CATSRAGGDNYGYTF. The CDR3, as DNA: TGTGCCACGAGCCGGGCAGGGGGAGATAACTATGGCTACACCTTC.

This clonotype was observed at least ten times. The V call is TRBV2, the J call TRBJ2-3; D remains unclear. CDR1 and CDR2 (germline): SNHLY, FYNNEI. This CDR3 spans 13 amino acids. The germline V and J ends were trimmed by 3 bases and 2 bases, with 6 bases remaining between them. The CDR3 is CASSDPNTDTQYF. In nucleotides, the CDR3 is TGTGCCAGCAGTGACCCCAACACAGATACGCAGTATTTT.

Ten or more counts support this clonotype. The V gene is TRBV20-1, the J gene TRBJ2-1, with 8 nucleotides matching TRBD2. CDR1 is DFQATT, CDR2 SNEGSKA, per germline (reference sequence). V lost 4 bases to trimming and J lost 3 bases; unmatched junction nucleotides: 11. The CDR3 totals 16 residues. CDR3 region: CSATPLASGLYNEQFF. The CDR3 DNA reads TGCAGTGCTACCCCTCTGGCTAGCGGGCTCTACAATGAGCAGTTCTTC.